Presented here are 31 T cell receptor beta chains from one specimen sequenced in a study of blood T cell repertoires in COVID-19. Data came from immunoSEQ multiplex PCR; TCRdb stores just in-frame clones and leaves some out. The repertoire includes more than 65,000 clones, around 77% of them detected once, and more than 15% sits in the top ten. Sequencing was carried out using peripheral blood. These receptors were obtained from a man between 60 and 70 years old with acute or convalescent COVID-19.

The chain employs TRBV7-8 and TRBJ1-6; TRBD1 agrees at 7 bases. J was trimmed by 7 bases and V by 1 base; bases with no gene match: 10. Germline V gives CDR1 SGHVS, CDR2 FQNEAQ. This CDR3 contains 17 residues. CDR3 nucleotide sequence: TGTGCCAGCAGCTTAGTTACAGGGGTTCATGTCAATTCACCCCTCCACTTT. Amino acids: CASSLVTGVHVNSPLHF. Drawing the rest from reference TRBV7-8 and TRBJ1-6, the complete variable domain is GAGVSQSPRYKVAKRGQDVALRCDPISGHVSLFWYQQALGQGPEFLTYFQNEAQLDKSGLPSDRFFAERPEGSVSTLKIQRTQQEDSAVYLCASSLVTGVHVNSPLHFGNGTRLTVT.

The chain uses TRBV24-1 and TRBJ2-1; 11 nucleotides line up with TRBD2. V lost 3 bases to trimming and J lost 6 bases; unmatched junction nucleotides: 3. CDR3 size: 15 residues. Germline CDR1 reads KGHDR; CDR2 reads SFDVKD. The CDR3 spells CATSDVSGGGNEQFF. CDR3 sequence (DNA): TGTGCCACCAGTGATGTTAGCGGGGGGGGCAATGAGCAGTTCTTC.

The chain recombines TRBV18 with TRBJ2-5; TRBD1 matches 7 bases. Per the germline V gene, CDR1 is KGHSH and CDR2 is LQKENI. Trimming at V came to 3 bases and at J to 3 bases, leaving 13 bases not matched to a gene. The length of the CDR3 is 17 residues. DNA of the CDR3: TGTGCCAGCTCACCCAGACAGGGTCAGGGCTCTAAAGAGACCCAGTACTTC. Residues: CASSPRQGQGSKETQYF.

This chain joins TRBV7-2 and TRBJ1-1; TRBD1 aligns across 7 bases. Germline values: CDR1 SGHTA, CDR2 FQGNSA. This CDR3 spans 11 amino acids. V trimming: 5 bases; J trimming: 9 bases; junction bases outside the gene matches: 3. DNA of the CDR3: TGTGCCAGCAGCCAGACAGGGAAAGCTTTCTTT. Its protein is CASSQTGKAFF. Complete variable domain (other parts from reference TRBV7-2 and TRBJ1-1): GAGVSQSPSNKVTEKGKDVELRCDPISGHTALYWYRQSLGQGLEFLIYFQGNSAPDKSGLPSDRFSAERTGGSVSTLTIQRTQQEDSAVYLCASSQTGKAFFGQGTRLTVV.

V and J are TRBV18 and TRBJ1-2; the D gene is possibly TRBD1 (6 bases). The germline V and J ends were trimmed by 0 bases and 4 bases, with 18 bases remaining between them. This CDR3 spans 17 amino acids. Germline values: CDR1 KGHSH, CDR2 LQKENI. The CDR3, as DNA: TGTGCCAGCTCACCACCATTCGGGGGGCTTGAGTCCTATGGCTACACCTTC. It translates to CASSPPFGGLESYGYTF.

The chain links TRBV19 to TRBJ2-7, with TRBD1 identical over 8 bases. The junction had 3 bases not matched to a gene; V was cut back by 2 bases and J by 6 bases. This CDR3 spans 13 amino acids. Germline CDR1 is LNHDA and CDR2 is SQIVND (reference sequence). CDR3: CASSITTGVEQYF. DNA of the CDR3: TGTGCCAGTAGTATAACGACAGGGGTCGAGCAGTACTTC.

The chain is built from TRBV4-2 and TRBJ2-4, with 10 bases fitting TRBD2. The length of the CDR3 is 17 residues. V shed 4 bases, J shed 5 bases, and the junction held 11 bases outside the gene matches. Germline V gene data show CDR1 as LGHNA and CDR2 as YNFKEQ. The CDR3 spells CASSRKEAGGPENIQYF. DNA for the CDR3: TGTGCCAGCAGCCGGAAAGAAGCGGGGGGGCCTGAAAACATTCAGTACTTC.

This chain uses TRBV6-6 with TRBJ1-1; TRBD1 agrees at 8 bases. The CDR3 loop spans 16 amino acids. CDR1 is MNHNY, CDR2 SVGAGI, per germline (reference sequence). V trimming: 2 bases; J trimming: 1 base; junction bases outside the gene matches: 6. DNA for the CDR3: TGTGCCAGCAGTTACGGGACAGGCAAACGGAACACTGAAGCTTTCTTT. Amino acids: CASSYGTGKRNTEAFF.

The chain links TRBV6-6 to TRBJ1-5; 9 bases agree with TRBD1. This CDR3 spans 14 amino acids. V lost 6 bases, J lost 7 bases, and 7 bases stayed unmatched. The germline CDR1 and CDR2 sequences are MNHNY and SVGAGI (reference sequence). CDR3 sequence reads: CASRPGQGGQPQHF. The DNA of the CDR3 is TGTGCCAGCAGGCCGGGACAGGGAGGCCAGCCCCAGCATTTT.

Only a few counts were recorded for this clone. The chain joins TRBV9 to TRBJ1-6; the D is unclear. CDR3 length: 15 residues. The germline V gene has CDR1 SGDLS and CDR2 YYNGEE. The V end lost 3 bases, the J end lost 7 bases, and 14 bases lay between the germline ends. This chain's CDR3 is CASSALVSGNSPLHF. In DNA form, the CDR3 reads TGTGCCAGCAGCGCCCTAGTGAGTGGGAATTCACCCCTCCACTTT.

This chain's CDR3 is CASSLGDRVHNEQFF. The CDR3 DNA reads as TGTGCCAGCAGCTTGGGTGACAGAGTACACAATGAGCAGTTCTTC. The chain has TRBV5-6 and TRBJ2-1; TRBD1 is a possible D gene (5 bases). CDR1 is SGHDT and CDR2 is YYEEEE in the germline V gene. V was clipped by 0 bases and J by 5 bases, with 12 bases between them. This CDR3 has 15 amino acids.

The chain's CDR3 is CSASSAGANTEAFF. Here the CDR3 DNA reads TGCAGTGCTAGTTCGGCGGGGGCGAACACTGAAGCTTTCTTT. The gene calls are TRBV20-1 and TRBJ1-1; weak D call: TRBD1 (6 bases). The V gene's germline CDR1 is DFQATT and CDR2 SNEGSKA (reference sequence). The CDR3 has 14 residues. V was pared by 3 bases and J by 1 base, with 12 bases between.

The J gene is TRBJ2-2, the V gene TRBV19; tentative D call: TRBD1 (7 bases). The CDR3 totals 15 residues. From germline, CDR1 is LNHDA and CDR2 SQIVND (reference sequence). Trimming stripped 5 bases from V and 4 bases from J, with 14 bases between. The CDR3 DNA reads as TGTGCCAGTAGTCTCGCGGGACAGACCACCGGGGAGCTGTTTTTT. Translated: CASSLAGQTTGELFF.

The chain carries TRBV3-1 (or the pseudogene TRBV3-2) and TRBJ1-4; TRBD1 agrees at 12 bases. The CDR3 is made up of 17 amino acids. The germline V gene encodes CDR1 LGHDT and CDR2 YNNKEL (reference sequence). J lost 10 bases, V lost 6 bases, and 15 bases had no gene match. The CDR3 nucleotides are TGTGCCAGCAGTATCCGGGGACAGGGGGCTCGGGTCGGAAAACTGTTTTTT. It translates to CASSIRGQGARVGKLFF.

The J gene is TRBJ2-5, the V gene TRBV11-2; tentative D call: TRBD1 (6 bases). V was shortened by 1 base and J by 3 bases, with 12 bases between the two germline ends. This CDR3 has 15 amino acids. Per the germline V gene, CDR1 is SGHAT and CDR2 is FQNNGV. The CDR3 sequence: CASSLGGGSEETQYF. CDR3 coding DNA: TGTGCCAGCAGCTTAGGTGGGGGCAGTGAAGAGACCCAGTACTTC.

V is TRBV7-9 and J is TRBJ2-7, with D uncertain. V lost 1 base and J 3 bases, leaving 10 bases between the germline ends. Germline V gene sequence: CDR1 SEHNR, CDR2 FQNEAQ (reference sequence). The CDR3 consists of 14 residues. This CDR3 is CASSLEHPHYEQYF. CDR3 in DNA: TGTGCCAGCAGCTTAGAGCATCCTCACTACGAGCAGTACTTC.

In nucleotides, the CDR3 is TGTGCCTGGACCATGAGCTCGAACACCGGGGAGCTGTTTTTT. It encodes CAWTMSSNTGELFF. The rearrangement links TRBV30 to TRBJ2-2; D is ambiguous. The CDR3 is made up of 14 amino acids. CDR1 and CDR2 from the germline V gene are GTSNPN and SVGIG (reference sequence). Trimming took 4 bases from V and 0 from J, leaving 9 bases between them.

The chain employs TRBV29-1 and TRBJ1-5; D is perhaps TRBD1 (6 bases). The V end lost 5 bases, the J end lost 0 bases, and 8 bases lay between the germline ends. The length of the CDR3 is 13 residues. From germline, CDR1 is SQVTM and CDR2 ANQGSEA. CDR3: CSVSGASNQPQHF. CDR3 sequence (DNA): TGCAGCGTTTCAGGGGCTAGCAATCAGCCCCAGCATTTT. The full variable domain, its missing parts supplied by reference TRBV29-1 and TRBJ1-5, is SAVISQKPSRDICQRGTSLTIQCQVDSQVTMMFWYRQQPGQSLTLIATANQGSEATYESGFVIDKFPISRPNLTFSTLTVSNMSPEDSSIYLCSVSGASNQPQHFGDGTRLSIL.

As regards this clone: The sample holds other DNA sequences that translate to the same CDR3. The rearrangement uses TRBV11-2 and TRBJ1-3; a possible D gene is TRBD1 (5 bases). Germline V gene sequence: CDR1 SGHAT, CDR2 FQNNGV. The CDR3 spans 18 residues. Trimming left V 1 base short and J 0 bases short, with 16 bases between. The DNA for the CDR3 is TGTGCCAGCAGCTTAGGGGGGGGTCGGGGCCCCTCTGGAAACACCATATATTTT. Protein product: CASSLGGGRGPSGNTIYF.

The chain combines TRBV5-1 with TRBJ2-3; D is possibly TRBD2 (6 bases). Germline V gene data show CDR1 as SGHRS and CDR2 as YFSETQ. The CDR3 consists of 16 residues. V dropped 0 bases and J dropped 2 bases, with 13 bases sitting between them. The chain's CDR3 is CASSLEWGGATDTQYF. Here the CDR3 DNA reads TGCGCCAGCAGCTTGGAATGGGGCGGGGCCACAGATACGCAGTATTTT.

V is TRBV27 and J is TRBJ2-3; 15 positions agree with TRBD2. With 3 bases clipped from V and 4 bases from J, the junction kept 5 bases outside the gene matches. CDR1 and CDR2 (germline): MNHEY, SMNVEV (reference sequence). CDR3 length: 17 residues. The CDR3 nucleotides read TGTGCCAGCAGTTTCTACGGACTAGCGGGGGGGGCAGATACGCAGTATTTT. It codes for CASSFYGLAGGADTQYF.

The chain recombines TRBV3-1 (or the pseudogene TRBV3-2) with TRBJ1-1, with TRBD1 matching 10 bases. CDR1 is LGHDT and CDR2 is YNNKEL in the germline V gene (reference sequence). This CDR3 is 15 amino acids long. The V and J ends lost 3 bases and 5 bases, in that order; junction bases with no gene match: 6. The chain's CDR3 is CASSQAGDRGTEAFF. DNA for the CDR3: TGTGCCAGCAGCCAGGCGGGGGACAGGGGAACTGAAGCTTTCTTT.

The sample holds one count of this clone. The chain carries TRBV6-4 and TRBJ2-1; D gene unclear. The CDR3 is made up of 17 amino acids. V was trimmed by 7 bases and J by 0 bases, leaving 19 bases between them. Germline CDR1 is MRHNA and CDR2 is SNTAGT. CDR3 bases: TGTGCCAGCACCCGAGCGCGTCCTCCGAGCTCCTACAATGAGCAGTTCTTC. It yields the protein CASTRARPPSSYNEQFF.

In this sample, this clone turned up once. The J gene is TRBJ2-1, the V gene TRBV11-3; D not certain. Between the trimmed V and J ends, which lost 0 bases and 5 bases, there was a span of 11 bases. Germline V gives CDR1 SGHNT, CDR2 YENEEA. The CDR3 extends over 15 amino acids. CDR3 protein: CASSLDQASHNEQFF. As DNA, the CDR3 is TGTGCCAGCAGCTTAGATCAAGCAAGTCACAATGAGCAGTTCTTC.

The rearrangement links TRBV4-3 to TRBJ1-2; 9 bases fit TRBD1. Germline assignment: CDR1 LGHNA and CDR2 YSLEER. CDR3 length: 16 residues. V shed 1 base and J 4 bases; nucleotides not matched to a gene: 7. The CDR3 nucleotides are TGCGCCAGCAGCCAAGCGAGGACAGGGGCTATCTATGGCTACACCTTC. Translated: CASSQARTGAIYGYTF.

This rearrangement joins TRBV5-8 to TRBJ1-1; perhaps TRBD1 as D (5 bases). V lost 0 bases, J lost 9 bases, and 15 bases lay in between. Germline-derived CDR1 and CDR2 are SGHTS and YDEGEE. The CDR3 totals 14 residues. This CDR3 is CASSLVAQGGKAFF. DNA for the CDR3: TGTGCCAGCAGCTTGGTGGCCCAGGGAGGGAAAGCTTTCTTT.

The sample holds a few counts of this clone. This sequence joins TRBV3-1 (or the pseudogene TRBV3-2) and TRBJ1-2, with D hard to call. The V gene's germline CDR1 is LGHDT and CDR2 YNNKEL (reference sequence). V gave up 4 bases and J gave up 13 bases, with 19 bases separating them. The CDR3 length is 13 residues. Here the CDR3 DNA reads TGTGCCAGCAGCCCAATCGATGGGGAGACCGGCACCTTC. Translating gives CASSPIDGETGTF.

The chain couples TRBV7-9 to TRBJ1-2; D is undetermined. CDR1 and CDR2 (germline): SEHNR, FQNEAQ (reference sequence). This CDR3 is built from 12 residues. With 3 bases removed from V and 7 bases from J, the gap between germline ends came to 9 bases. In DNA form, the CDR3 reads TGTGCCAGCAGCTTCCATGAAGCTGGCTACACCTTC. This encodes CASSFHEAGYTF.

This chain links TRBV29-1 with TRBJ1-1, with D uncertain. The V end lost 0 bases, the J end lost 4 bases, and 12 bases lay between the germline ends. The germline CDR1 and CDR2 sequences are SQVTM and ANQGSEA. CDR3 length: 14 residues. CDR3 sequence: CSVEDRQVSTEAFF. CDR3 coding DNA: TGCAGCGTTGAAGATCGGCAGGTATCCACTGAAGCTTTCTTT.

This clone was detected only a few times. The rearrangement uses TRBV6-5 and TRBJ1-2; 8 bases agree with TRBD1. V lost 6 bases to trimming and J lost 0 bases; unmatched junction nucleotides: 6. This CDR3 has 15 residues. Germline-derived CDR1 and CDR2 are MNHEY and SVGAGI. The CDR3 spells CASREGQATNYGYTF. The CDR3, as DNA: TGTGCCAGCAGAGAGGGACAGGCTACTAACTATGGCTACACCTTC.

The chain carries TRBV4-2 and TRBJ1-2, with D tentatively TRBD1 (5 bases). The CDR3 consists of 16 residues. Germline assignment: CDR1 LGHNA and CDR2 YNFKEQ. V was pared by 1 base and J by 5 bases, with 17 bases between. The CDR3 coding sequence is TGTGCCAGCAGCCAAGTATGGGCAGGGTTGAAGTATGGCTACACCTTC. Translation gives CASSQVWAGLKYGYTF.